This T cell receptor (beta chain) was sequenced during a study of graft-versus-host responses after intestinal transplantation. Across the whole study: Anti-thymocyte globulin induction was given to all recipients, followed by tacrolimus and steroids for two to four years.

As concerns this clone: Antigen specificity is unknown.

Using immunoSEQ multiplex PCR, the repertoire was profiled, and TCRdb retains in-frame clones only, with some absent. The data hold about 54,000 clones, with about 89% observed a single time. Findings of the study overall: Graft-donor T cell macrochimerism in patients accompanied high graft-versus-host to host-versus-graft clonal ratios in allografts.

The origin of this receptor is a human patient who received an intestinal transplant, so some T cells may come from the graft donor. The sample consisted of PBMCs, taken roughly 680 days after intestinal transplant.

The CDR3 sequence: CASSQDRTSYEQYF. The CDR3 DNA sequence: TGTGCCAGTAGTCAAGACAGGACCTCCTACGAGCAGTACTTC. This chain joins TRBV19 and TRBJ2-7; TRBD1 is a possible D gene (6 bases). The CDR3 covers 14 residues. With 5 bases removed from V and 0 bases from J, the gap between germline ends came to 11 bases. Germline V gene data show CDR1 as LNHDA and CDR2 as SQIVND (reference sequence).